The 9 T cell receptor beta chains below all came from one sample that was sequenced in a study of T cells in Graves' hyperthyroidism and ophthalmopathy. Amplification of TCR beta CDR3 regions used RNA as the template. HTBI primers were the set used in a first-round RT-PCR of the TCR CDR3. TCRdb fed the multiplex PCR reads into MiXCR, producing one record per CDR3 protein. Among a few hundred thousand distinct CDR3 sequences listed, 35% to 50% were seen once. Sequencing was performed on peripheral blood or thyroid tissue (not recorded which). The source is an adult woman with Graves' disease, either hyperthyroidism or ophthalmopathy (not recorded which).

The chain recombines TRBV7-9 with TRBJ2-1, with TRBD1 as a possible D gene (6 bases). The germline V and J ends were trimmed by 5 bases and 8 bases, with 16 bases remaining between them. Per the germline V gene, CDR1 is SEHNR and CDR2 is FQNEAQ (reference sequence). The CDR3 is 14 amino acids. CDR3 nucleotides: TGTGCCAGCAGCCTAGGGGGAGCCAGCTATGAGCAGTTCTTC. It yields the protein CASSLGGASYEQFF. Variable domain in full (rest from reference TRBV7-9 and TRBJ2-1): DTGVSQNPRHKITKRGQNVTFRCDPISEHNRLYWYRQTLGQGPEFLTYFQNEAQLEKSRLLSDRFSAERPKGSFSTLEIQRTEQGDSAMYLCASSLGGASYEQFFGPGTRLTVL.

The CDR3 DNA reads as TGTGCCAGCAGCTTAGCGGACGTAGACGCATATGGCTACACCTTC. Translation: CASSLADVDAYGYTF. The chain couples TRBV7-2 to TRBJ1-2, with D unclear. The CDR3 covers 15 residues. Deletions cut 0 bases from V and 5 bases from J, with 13 bases between. The V gene's germline CDR1 is SGHTA and CDR2 FQGNSA.

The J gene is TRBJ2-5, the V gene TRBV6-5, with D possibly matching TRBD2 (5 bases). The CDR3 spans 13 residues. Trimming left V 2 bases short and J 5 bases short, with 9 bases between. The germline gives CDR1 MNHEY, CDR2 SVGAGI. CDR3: CASSYGGVETQYF. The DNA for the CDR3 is TGTGCCAGCAGTTACGGAGGTGTTGAGACCCAGTACTTC.

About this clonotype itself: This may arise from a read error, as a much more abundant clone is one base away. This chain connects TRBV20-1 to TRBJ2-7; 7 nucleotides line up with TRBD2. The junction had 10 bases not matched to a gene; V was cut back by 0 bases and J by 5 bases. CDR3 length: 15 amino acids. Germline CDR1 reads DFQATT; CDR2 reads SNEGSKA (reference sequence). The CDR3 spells CSARDPRASGNEQYF. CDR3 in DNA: TGCAGTGCTAGAGATCCCCGGGCTAGCGGCAACGAGCAGTACTTC.

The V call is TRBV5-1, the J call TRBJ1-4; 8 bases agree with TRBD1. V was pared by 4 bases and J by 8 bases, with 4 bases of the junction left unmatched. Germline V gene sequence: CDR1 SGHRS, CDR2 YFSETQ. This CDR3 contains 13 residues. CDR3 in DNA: TGCGCCAGCAGCGTGACAGGGGTCGAAAAACTGTTTTTT. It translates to CASSVTGVEKLFF.

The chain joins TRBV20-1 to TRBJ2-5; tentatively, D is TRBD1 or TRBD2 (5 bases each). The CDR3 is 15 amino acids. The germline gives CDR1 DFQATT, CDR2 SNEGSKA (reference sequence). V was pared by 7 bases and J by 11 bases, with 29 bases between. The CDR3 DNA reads TGCAGTGTTGGGACGGGCTCCGCTCTTCCTAATGAGCAGTACTTC. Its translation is CSVGTGSALPNEQYF.

In nucleotides, the CDR3 is TGTGCCAGCAGTTCTCGACAGGAGTATGGCTACACCTTC. Residues: CASSSRQEYGYTF. V gene TRBV12-3 or TRBV12-4 combines with J gene TRBJ1-2, with a weak D call TRBD1 (6 bases). The V end was cut by 4 bases, the J end by 5 bases, with 11 bases between. The CDR3 has 13 residues.

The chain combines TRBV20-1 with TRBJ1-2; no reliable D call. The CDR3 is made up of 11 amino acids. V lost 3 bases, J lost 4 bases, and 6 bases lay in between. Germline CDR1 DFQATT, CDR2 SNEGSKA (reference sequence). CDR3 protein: CSAREAYGYTF. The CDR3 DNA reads TGCAGTGCTAGGGAGGCCTATGGCTACACCTTC.

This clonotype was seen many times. Here the CDR3 DNA reads TGTGCCAGCAGCTTGGAGGCGTCAGCGAGGGAAGCTTTCTTT. It codes for CASSLEASAREAFF. The chain uses TRBV5-4 and TRBJ1-1; D not resolved. This CDR3 has 14 residues. The germline CDR1 and CDR2 sequences are SGHNT and YYREEE (reference sequence). The V and J ends lost 0 bases and 8 bases respectively, with 14 bases between them.